This T cell receptor (beta chain) appears in the sequencing data of a study of shared clonotypes between healthy human individuals. Note on this clone: Its cognate antigen is unknown.

Here immunoSEQ multiplex PCR was the method, and the copy in TCRdb shows in-frame clones only, minus some. The table records about 600,000 clones, around 97% of them present only once. Findings and caveats of the study: Generally, naive subsets (rather than memory subsets) showed larger estimated richness.

Donors comprised only Caucasian adults living in Nashville, Tennessee. The receptor was derived from a woman in her 30s in good health. Source material: naive CD4+ T cells sorted from blood. Subset described: CD45RA+ positively selected.

The CDR3 sequence is CASSPPGVYGYTF. The CDR3 DNA reads TGTGCCAGCAGCCCCCCCGGGGTCTATGGCTACACCTTC. This chain connects TRBV5-4 to TRBJ1-2; no reliable D call. CDR1 is SGHNT and CDR2 is YYREEE in the germline V gene (reference sequence). V lost 4 bases to trimming and J lost 4 bases, with 11 bases between them. The CDR3 has 13 residues.